The T cell receptor beta chain described here comes from a study of control samples from healthy donors and cancer patients (dated by TCRdb to 2019 to 2021). Library construction relied on the immunoSEQ multiplex PCR assay. Held by TCRdb, this immuneACCESS table contains in-frame sequences only and omits some clones. Under half of the omission traces to an unresolved V gene where checked; the cause of the rest is unknown. This sample holds roughly 150,000 clones; over 85% were observed only once. Of the sample, around 5.4% falls within the top ten clones. Between the V and J ends, shortened by 2 bases and 6 bases respectively, the junction contains 14 bases. CDR1 SGHNT and CDR2 YENEEA were looked up in the germline V gene. From the cysteine up to the phenylalanine, the CDR3 has a length of 15 residues. The read is trimmed to its CDR3 DNA, 45 bases read in frame from base 1. A note on this clone: Its antigen is unknown. It has no much larger one-base neighbor in the sample; base qualities were not kept.

The chain uses TRBV11-3 and TRBJ2-1; tentative D gene TRBD2, with 6 bases matching. The TCR comes from a young man in good health. Source material: blood. The DNA sequence is as follows: TGTGCCAGCAGCTTATTTATCGGGAGCCCCAATGAGCAGTTCTTC. Translated, this is CASSLFIGSPNEQFF.